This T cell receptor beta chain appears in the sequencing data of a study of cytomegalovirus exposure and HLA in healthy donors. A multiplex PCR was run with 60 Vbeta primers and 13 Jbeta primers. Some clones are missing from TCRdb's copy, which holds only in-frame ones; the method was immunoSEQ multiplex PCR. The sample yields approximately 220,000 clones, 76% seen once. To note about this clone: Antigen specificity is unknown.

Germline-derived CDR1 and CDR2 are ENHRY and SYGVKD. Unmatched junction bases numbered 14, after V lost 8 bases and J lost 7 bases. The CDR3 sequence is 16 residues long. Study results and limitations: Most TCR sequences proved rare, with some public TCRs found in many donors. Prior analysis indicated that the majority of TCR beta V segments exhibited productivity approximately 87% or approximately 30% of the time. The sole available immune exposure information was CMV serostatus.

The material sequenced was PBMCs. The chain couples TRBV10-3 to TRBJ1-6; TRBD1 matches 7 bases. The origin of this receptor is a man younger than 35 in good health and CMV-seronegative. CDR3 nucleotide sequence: TGTGCCATCGGAGCAAATCGGACAGGAGGGAATTCACCCCTCCACTTT. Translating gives CAIGANRTGGNSPLHF.